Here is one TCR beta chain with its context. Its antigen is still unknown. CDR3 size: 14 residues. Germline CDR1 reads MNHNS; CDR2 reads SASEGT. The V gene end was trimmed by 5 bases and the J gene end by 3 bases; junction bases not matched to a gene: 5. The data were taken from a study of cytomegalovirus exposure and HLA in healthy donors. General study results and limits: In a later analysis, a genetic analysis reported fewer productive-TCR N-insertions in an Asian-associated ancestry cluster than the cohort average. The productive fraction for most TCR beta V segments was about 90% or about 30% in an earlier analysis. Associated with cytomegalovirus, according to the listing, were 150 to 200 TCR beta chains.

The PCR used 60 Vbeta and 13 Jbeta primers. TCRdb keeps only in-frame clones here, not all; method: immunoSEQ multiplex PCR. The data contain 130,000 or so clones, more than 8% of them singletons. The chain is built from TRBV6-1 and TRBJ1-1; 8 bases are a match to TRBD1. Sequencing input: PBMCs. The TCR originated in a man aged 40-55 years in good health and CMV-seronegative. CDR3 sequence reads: CASSPGQEYTEAFF. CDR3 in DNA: TGTGCCAGCAGTCCGGGACAGGAGTACACTGAAGCTTTCTTT.